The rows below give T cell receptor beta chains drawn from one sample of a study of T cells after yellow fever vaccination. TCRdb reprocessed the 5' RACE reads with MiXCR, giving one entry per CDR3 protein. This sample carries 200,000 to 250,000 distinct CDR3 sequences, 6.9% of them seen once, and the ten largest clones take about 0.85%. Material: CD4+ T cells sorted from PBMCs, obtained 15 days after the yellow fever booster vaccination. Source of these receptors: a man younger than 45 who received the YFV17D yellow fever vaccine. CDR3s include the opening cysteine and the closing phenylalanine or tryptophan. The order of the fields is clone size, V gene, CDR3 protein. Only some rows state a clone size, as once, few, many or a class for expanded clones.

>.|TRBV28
CASSRTESGNTEAFF
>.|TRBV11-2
CASSLYTWTSGPYNEQFF
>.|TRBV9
CASSVSPSNEQFF
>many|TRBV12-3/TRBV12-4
CASRVLGTENTIYF
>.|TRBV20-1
CSASRPPGQEQFF
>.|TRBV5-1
CASSLGAEISYEQYF
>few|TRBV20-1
CSANLRAGGGNTQYF
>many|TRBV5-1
CASSRTSGDSYYEQYF
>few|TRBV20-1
CCARGLEGYRATDTQYF
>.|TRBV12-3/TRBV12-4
CASSMTSGRGADTQYF
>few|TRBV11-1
CASSYRLAGDNEQFF
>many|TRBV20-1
CSARVSSYEQYF
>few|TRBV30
CAWIAGSGNTIYF
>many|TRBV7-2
CASSLALERTDTQYF
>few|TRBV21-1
CASSKVERENIYEQYF
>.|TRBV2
CASSDPGTSGSSDTQYF
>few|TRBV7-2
CASSQDGRRQLFF
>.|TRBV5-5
CASSIQAALAGVLEQYF
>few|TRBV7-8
CASSWAGTGGNEQYF
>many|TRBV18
CASSPGANEQYF
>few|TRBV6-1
CASSPEAGGYNEQFF
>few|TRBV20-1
CSARVPTGIPYNEQFF
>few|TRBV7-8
CASSLPWGLVSETQYF
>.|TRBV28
CASRLPTGSYEQYF
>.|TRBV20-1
CSARRPQGFYEQYF
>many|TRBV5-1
CASSVILGDEQFF
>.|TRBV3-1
CASSRQGLSATF
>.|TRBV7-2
CASSLESGGLHGYTF
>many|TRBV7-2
CASSFSRDRSEQFF
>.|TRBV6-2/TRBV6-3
CASSRAISYEQYF
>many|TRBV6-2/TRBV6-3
CASSRLAGPYEQYF
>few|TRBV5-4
CASSLAGVGRSTDTQYF
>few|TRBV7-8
CASSLGARDYSNQPQHF
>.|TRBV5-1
CASSYDRGVFF
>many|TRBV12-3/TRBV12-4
CASSTGLAGGWSTDTQYF
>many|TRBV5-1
CASSLRTGGSGTGELFF
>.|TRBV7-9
CASSSHGSSGNTIYF
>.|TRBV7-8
CASSLFDTGGNNNEQFF
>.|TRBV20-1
CSAGSTDTQYF
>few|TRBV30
CAWSRGTGRAQAFF
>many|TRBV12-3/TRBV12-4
CASSFGPNQPQHF
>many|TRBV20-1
CSALHRAGGNTIYF
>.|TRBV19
CASSLHLAGNYEQYF
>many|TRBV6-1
CASSVAGVGNEQFF
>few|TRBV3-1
CASSQGWDLSNQPQHF
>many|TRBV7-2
CASRPTGGAYQPQHF
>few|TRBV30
CAWKGEMTEFF
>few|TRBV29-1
CSAGGLSYNEQFF
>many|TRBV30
CAWATGFGTEAFF
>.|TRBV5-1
CASSLELAGDQETQYF
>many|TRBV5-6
CASRIQGGYGYTF
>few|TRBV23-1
CARATRGEIKFF
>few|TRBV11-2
CASTPVSPSTGELFF
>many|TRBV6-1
CASSVEDRGLYGYTF
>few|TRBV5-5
CASSFGAGSYSNQPQHF
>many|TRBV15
CATSRDLGDGYTF
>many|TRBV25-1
CASNPPGYERGETQYF
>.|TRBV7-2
CASSLATRIDTQYF